This T cell receptor beta chain was captured in a study of T cell responses to AZD1222 COVID-19 vaccine. The assay was immunoSEQ multiplex PCR, and TCRdb's table has in-frame clones only and misses some. The sample comprises about 190,000 clones, approximately 91% of which are singletons, and approximately 0.98% rests with the top ten. The CDR3 runs to 13 residues. The ends were cut back, 3 bases at V and 5 bases at J, with 8 bases in the middle. Germline V gene data show CDR1 as SEHNR and CDR2 as FQNEAQ (reference sequence). Here the sequenced sample was peripheral blood, taken on day 0 of AZD1222 vaccination. This receptor was identified in an adult in good health. The chain couples TRBV7-9 to TRBJ2-1; D gene unclear. The CDR3 region has the DNA TGTGCCAGCAGCTTCCCCCGGGACAATGAGCAGTTCTTC. Translating it yields CASSFPRDNEQFF.